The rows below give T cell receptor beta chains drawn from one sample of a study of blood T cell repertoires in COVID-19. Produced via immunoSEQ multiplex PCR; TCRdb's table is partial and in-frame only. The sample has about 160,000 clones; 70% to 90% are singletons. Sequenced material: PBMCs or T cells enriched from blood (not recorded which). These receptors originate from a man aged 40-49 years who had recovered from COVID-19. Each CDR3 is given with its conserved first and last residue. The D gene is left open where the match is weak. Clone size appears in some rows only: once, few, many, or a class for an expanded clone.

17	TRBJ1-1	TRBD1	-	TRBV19	CASSPRQGTYVLTEAFF	TGTGCCAGTAGTCCCCGACAGGGAACATACGTTCTCACTGAAGCTTTCTTT
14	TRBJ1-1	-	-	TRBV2	CASSAGLLNTEAFF	TGTGCCAGCAGTGCGGGACTCCTGAACACTGAAGCTTTCTTT
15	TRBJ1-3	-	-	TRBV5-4	CASSLAPGVGNTIYF	TGTGCCAGCAGCTTGGCCCCAGGGGTCGGAAACACCATATATTTT
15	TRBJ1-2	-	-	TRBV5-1	CASSLEASSSYGYTF	TGCGCCAGCAGCTTGGAGGCCTCATCTAGCTATGGCTACACCTTC
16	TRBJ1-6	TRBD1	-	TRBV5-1	CASSLQGMGSNSPLHF	TGCGCCAGCAGTTTACAGGGGATGGGGAGTAATTCACCCCTCCACTTT
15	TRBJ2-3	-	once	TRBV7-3	CASSTPTRPTDTQYF	TGTGCCAGCAGCACGCCTACGAGGCCCACAGATACGCAGTATTTT
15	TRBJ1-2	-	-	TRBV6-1	CASSENPSTNYGYTF	TGTGCCAGCAGTGAAAACCCAAGCACTAACTATGGCTACACCTTC
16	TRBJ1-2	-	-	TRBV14	CASSQGNVRSSFGYTF	TGTGCCAGCAGCCAAGGAAACGTCAGGTCGTCTTTTGGCTACACCTTC
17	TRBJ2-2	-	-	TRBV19	CASSIDLSGLERGELFF	TGTGCCAGTAGTATAGATCTATCCGGGTTGGAAAGGGGGGAGCTGTTTTTT
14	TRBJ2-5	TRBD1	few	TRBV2	CASRAGQGKETQYF	TGTGCCAGCAGGGCGGGACAGGGTAAAGAGACCCAGTACTTC
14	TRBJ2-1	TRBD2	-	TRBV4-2	CASSQAGGPGEQFF	TGTGCCAGCAGCCAAGCGGGGGGGCCGGGTGAGCAGTTCTTC
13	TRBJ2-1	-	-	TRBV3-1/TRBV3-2	CASRDSNNNEQFF	TGTGCCAGCAGGGACTCGAACAACAATGAGCAGTTCTTC
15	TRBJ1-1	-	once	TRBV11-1	CASSLVQGLNTEAFF	TGTGCCAGCAGCTTAGTTCAGGGTCTGAACACTGAAGCTTTCTTT
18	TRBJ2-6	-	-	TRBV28	CASATEGGAPSGANVLTF	TGTGCCAGCGCAACAGAGGGGGGGGCTCCCTCTGGGGCCAACGTCCTGACTTTC
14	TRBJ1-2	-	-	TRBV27	CASSFLQGHYGYTF	TGTGCCAGCAGTTTCCTACAGGGCCACTATGGCTACACCTTC
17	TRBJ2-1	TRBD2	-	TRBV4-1	CASSQGASGGPYNEQFF	TGCGCCAGCAGCCAAGGGGCCAGCGGGGGCCCCTACAATGAGCAGTTCTTC
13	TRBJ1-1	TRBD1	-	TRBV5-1	CASSTGQFTEAFF	TGCGCCAGCAGCACGGGACAGTTCACTGAAGCTTTCTTT
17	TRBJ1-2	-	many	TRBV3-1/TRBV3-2	CASSLGRGAANIYGYTF	TGTGCCAGCAGCCTGGGGCGGGGGGCCGCCAACATCTATGGCTACACCTTC
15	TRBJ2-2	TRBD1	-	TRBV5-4	CASSSGTVNTGELFF	TGTGCCAGCAGCTCCGGGACAGTTAACACCGGGGAGCTGTTTTTT
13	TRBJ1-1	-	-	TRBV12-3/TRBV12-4	CASSFRANTEAFF	TGTGCCAGCAGTTTCAGGGCCAACACTGAAGCTTTCTTT
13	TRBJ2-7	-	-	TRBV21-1	CASSTEYGREQYF	TGTGCCAGCAGCACCGAATACGGCAGGGAGCAGTACTTC
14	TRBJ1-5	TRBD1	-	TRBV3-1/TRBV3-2	CASSPGQGLQPQHF	TGTGCCAGCAGCCCCGGACAGGGTCTTCAGCCCCAGCATTTT
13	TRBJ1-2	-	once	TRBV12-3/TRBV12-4	CASRMDSNYGYTF	TGTGCCAGCAGGATGGACAGCAACTATGGCTACACCTTC
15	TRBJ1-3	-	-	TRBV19	CASSRETARGNTIYF	TGTGCCAGTAGCCGTGAGACAGCCCGTGGAAACACCATATATTTT
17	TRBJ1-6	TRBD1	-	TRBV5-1	CASSLGPSGTDNSPLHF	TGCGCCAGCAGCTTGGGGCCATCGGGGACAGATAATTCACCCCTCCACTTT
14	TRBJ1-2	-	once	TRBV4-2	CASSQSEGEEGYTF	TGTGCCAGCAGCCAATCCGAGGGCGAAGAGGGCTACACCTTC
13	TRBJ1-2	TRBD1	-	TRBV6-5	CASRRTGYYGYTF	TGTGCCAGCAGACGGACAGGATACTATGGCTACACCTTC
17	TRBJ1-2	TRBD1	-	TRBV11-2	CASSLLSTWYRGSGYTF	TGTGCCAGCAGCTTACTAAGCACATGGTACAGGGGTAGTGGCTACACCTTC
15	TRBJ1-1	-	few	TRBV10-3	CASSVGRGFETEAFF	TGTGCCTCATCTGTCGGTCGGGGTTTTGAGACTGAAGCTTTCTTT
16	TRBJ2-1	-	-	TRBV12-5	CASGLDRGAIVDEQFF	TGTGCTAGTGGTTTGGATCGGGGGGCTATTGTCGATGAGCAGTTCTTC
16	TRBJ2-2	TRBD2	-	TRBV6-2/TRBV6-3	CASSYQRGGETGELFF	TGTGCCAGCAGTTACCAGCGGGGGGGAGAAACCGGGGAGCTGTTTTTT
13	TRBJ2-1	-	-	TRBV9	CASSVSFEAEQFF	TGTGCCAGCAGCGTAAGCTTTGAGGCAGAGCAGTTCTTC
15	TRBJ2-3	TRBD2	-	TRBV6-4	CASSLLAGSTDTQYF	TGTGCCAGCAGTTTACTAGCGGGTAGCACAGATACGCAGTATTTT
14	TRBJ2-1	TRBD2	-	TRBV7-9	CASSASGGVYEQFF	TGTGCCAGCAGCGCTAGCGGGGGTGTCTATGAGCAGTTCTTC
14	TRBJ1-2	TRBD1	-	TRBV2	CASSGQGARYGYTF	TGTGCCAGCAGTGGGCAGGGGGCGCGTTATGGCTACACCTTC
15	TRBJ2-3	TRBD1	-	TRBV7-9	CASSLGQGVGDTQYF	TGTGCCAGCAGCTTGGGACAGGGGGTTGGAGATACGCAGTATTTT
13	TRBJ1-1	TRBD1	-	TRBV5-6	CASSTGQGAFAFF	TGTGCCAGCAGCACAGGACAGGGGGCTTTCGCTTTCTTT
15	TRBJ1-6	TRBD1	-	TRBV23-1	CASTLRQGTNSPLHF	TGCGCCAGCACCCTTCGACAGGGGACAAATTCACCCCTCCACTTT
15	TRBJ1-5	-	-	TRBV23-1	CASSQTGPPRQPQHF	TGCGCCAGCAGTCAAACAGGGCCCCCTCGGCAGCCCCAGCATTTT
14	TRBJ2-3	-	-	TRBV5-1	CASSLTAGTDTQYF	TGCGCCAGCAGCTTGACCGCGGGCACAGATACGCAGTATTTT
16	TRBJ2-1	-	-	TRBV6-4	CASSDSKGREYNEQFF	TGTGCCAGCAGTGACTCGAAGGGGCGGGAATACAATGAGCAGTTCTTC
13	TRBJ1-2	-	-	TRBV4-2	CASSQDFDYGYTF	TGTGCCAGCAGCCAAGATTTCGACTATGGCTACACCTTC
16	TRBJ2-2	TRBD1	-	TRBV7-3	CASSPRQGFEPGELFF	TGTGCCAGCAGCCCTCGACAGGGGTTTGAGCCCGGGGAGCTGTTTTTT
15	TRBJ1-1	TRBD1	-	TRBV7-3	CASSTDRGWSTEAFF	TGTGCCAGCAGCACCGACAGGGGATGGTCCACTGAAGCTTTCTTT
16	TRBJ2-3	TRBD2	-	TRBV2	CASSGGLAGTGDTQYF	TGTGCCAGCAGTGGAGGACTAGCGGGGACCGGGGATACGCAGTATTTT
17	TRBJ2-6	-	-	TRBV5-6	CASSDRRQSSGANVLTF	TGTGCCAGCAGCGACAGACGACAGAGCTCTGGGGCCAACGTCCTGACTTTC
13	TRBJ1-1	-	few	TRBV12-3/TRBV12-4	CASRAGRTTEAFF	TGTGCCAGCAGGGCGGGCAGAACCACTGAAGCTTTCTTT
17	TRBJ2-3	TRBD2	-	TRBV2	CASQRWTSGTSTDTQYF	TGTGCCAGCCAACGTTGGACTAGCGGGACTAGCACAGATACGCAGTATTTT
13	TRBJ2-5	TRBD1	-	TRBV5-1	CASSLTGHETQYF	TGCGCCAGCAGCCTGACAGGGCACGAGACCCAGTACTTC
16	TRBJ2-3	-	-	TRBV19	CASSVSRHDRTDTQYF	TGTGCCAGTAGTGTCTCCAGGCACGACCGCACAGATACGCAGTATTTT
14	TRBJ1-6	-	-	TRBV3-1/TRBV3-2	CASSQGRGNSPLHF	TGTGCCAGCAGCCAAGGGAGGGGAAATTCACCCCTCCACTTT
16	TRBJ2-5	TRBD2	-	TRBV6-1	CASSAASSGGQETQYF	TGTGCCAGCAGTGCGGCGTCTAGCGGGGGGCAAGAGACCCAGTACTTC
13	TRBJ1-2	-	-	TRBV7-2	CASSSGHVYGYTF	TGTGCCAGCAGCTCCGGACATGTCTATGGCTACACCTTC
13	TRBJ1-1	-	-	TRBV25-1	CASSEGLNTEAFF	TGTGCCAGCAGTGAAGGGCTAAACACTGAAGCTTTCTTT
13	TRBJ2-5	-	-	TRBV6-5	CASSNTRQETQYF	TGTGCCAGCAGTAACACTAGGCAAGAGACCCAGTACTTC
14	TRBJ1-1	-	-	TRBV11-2	CASSYNEAGTEAFF	TGTGCCAGCAGCTACAACGAAGCAGGAACAGAAGCTTTCTTT
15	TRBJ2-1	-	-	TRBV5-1	CASSLAGQSYNEQFF	TGCGCCAGCAGCTTGGCAGGACAATCCTACAATGAGCAGTTCTTC